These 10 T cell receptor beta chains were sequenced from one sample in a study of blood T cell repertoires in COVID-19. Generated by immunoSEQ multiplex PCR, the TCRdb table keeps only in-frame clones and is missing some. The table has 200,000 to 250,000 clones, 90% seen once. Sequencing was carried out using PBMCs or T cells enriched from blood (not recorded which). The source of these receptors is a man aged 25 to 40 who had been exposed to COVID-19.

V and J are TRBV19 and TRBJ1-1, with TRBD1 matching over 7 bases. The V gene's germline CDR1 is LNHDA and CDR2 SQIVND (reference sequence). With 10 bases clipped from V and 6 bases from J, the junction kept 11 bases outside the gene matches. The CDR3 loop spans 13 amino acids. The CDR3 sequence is CATQRQGSAEAFF. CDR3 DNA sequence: TGTGCCACCCAAAGACAGGGATCGGCTGAAGCTTTCTTT.

CDR3 protein: CASSYSDRADTQYF. The CDR3 bases are TGTGCCAGCAGTTACTCGGACAGGGCAGATACGCAGTATTTT. The chain employs TRBV6-2 or TRBV6-3 and TRBJ2-3; 8 positions match TRBD1. The CDR3 extends over 14 amino acids. The germline CDR1 and CDR2 sequences are MNHEY and SVGEGT. The J segment lost 4 bases and the V segment lost 0 bases, leaving 0 bases of the junction unmatched.

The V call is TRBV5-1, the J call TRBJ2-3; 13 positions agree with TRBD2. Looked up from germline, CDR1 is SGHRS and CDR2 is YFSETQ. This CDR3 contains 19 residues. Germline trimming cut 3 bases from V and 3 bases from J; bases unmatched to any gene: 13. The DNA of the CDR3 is TGCGCCAGCAGCTCCCCGACTAACCGACTAGCGGGGGGTACAGATACGCAGTATTTT. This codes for CASSSPTNRLAGGTDTQYF.

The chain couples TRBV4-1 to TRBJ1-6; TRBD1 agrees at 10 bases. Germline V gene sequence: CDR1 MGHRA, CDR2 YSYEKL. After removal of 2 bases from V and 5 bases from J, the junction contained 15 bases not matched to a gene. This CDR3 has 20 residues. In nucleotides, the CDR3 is TGCGCCAGCAGCCAAACCTTTCTGGACAGGGGGTTAGAGGATAATTCACCCCTCCACTTT. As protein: CASSQTFLDRGLEDNSPLHF.

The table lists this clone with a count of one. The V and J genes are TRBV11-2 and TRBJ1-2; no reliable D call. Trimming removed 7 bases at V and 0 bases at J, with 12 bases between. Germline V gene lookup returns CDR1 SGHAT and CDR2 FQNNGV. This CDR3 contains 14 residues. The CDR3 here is CASNPLGSNYGYTF. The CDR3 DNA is TGTGCCAGCAACCCGCTGGGCTCTAACTATGGCTACACCTTC.

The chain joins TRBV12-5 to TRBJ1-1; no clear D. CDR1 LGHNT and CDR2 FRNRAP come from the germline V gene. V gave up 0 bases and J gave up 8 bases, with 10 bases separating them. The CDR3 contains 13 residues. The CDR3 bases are TGTGCTAGTGGTTTGGTACGCAGGCAGGAAGCTTTCTTT. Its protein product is CASGLVRRQEAFF.

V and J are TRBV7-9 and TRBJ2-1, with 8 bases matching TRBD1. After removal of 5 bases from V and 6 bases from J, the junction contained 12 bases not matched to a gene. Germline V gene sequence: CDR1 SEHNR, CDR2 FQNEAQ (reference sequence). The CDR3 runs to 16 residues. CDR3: CASSRRGQGAVNEQFF. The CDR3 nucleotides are TGTGCCAGCAGCCGTAGAGGACAGGGTGCCGTCAATGAGCAGTTCTTC.

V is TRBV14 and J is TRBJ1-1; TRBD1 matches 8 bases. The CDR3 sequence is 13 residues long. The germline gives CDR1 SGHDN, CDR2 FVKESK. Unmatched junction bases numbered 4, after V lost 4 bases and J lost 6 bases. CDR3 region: CASSPNRGSEAFF. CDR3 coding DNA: TGTGCCAGCAGCCCCAACAGGGGGTCTGAAGCTTTCTTT. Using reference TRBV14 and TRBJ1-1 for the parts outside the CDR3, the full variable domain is EAGVTQFPSHSVIEKGQTVTLRCDPISGHDNLYWYRRVMGKEIKFLLHFVKESKQDESGMPNNRFLAERTGGTYSTLKVQPAELEDSGVYFCASSPNRGSEAFFGQGTRLTVV.

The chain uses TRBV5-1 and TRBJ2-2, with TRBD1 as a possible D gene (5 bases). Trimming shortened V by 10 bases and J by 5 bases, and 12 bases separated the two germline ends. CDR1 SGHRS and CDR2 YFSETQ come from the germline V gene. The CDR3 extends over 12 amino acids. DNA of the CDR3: TGCGCCGCCTCAGGGTTGACCGGGGAGCTGTTTTTT. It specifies CAASGLTGELFF.

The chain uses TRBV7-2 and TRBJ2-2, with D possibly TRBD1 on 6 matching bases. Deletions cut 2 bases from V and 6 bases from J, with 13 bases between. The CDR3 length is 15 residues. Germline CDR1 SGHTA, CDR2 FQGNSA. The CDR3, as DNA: TGTGCCAGCAGCTTACGGCGGACAGAGTCCGGGGAGCTGTTTTTT. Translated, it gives CASSLRRTESGELFF. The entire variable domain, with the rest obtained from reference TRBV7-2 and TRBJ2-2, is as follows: GAGVSQSPSNKVTEKGKDVELRCDPISGHTALYWYRQSLGQGLEFLIYFQGNSAPDKSGLPSDRFSAERTGGSVSTLTIQRTQQEDSAVYLCASSLRRTESGELFFGEGSRLTVL.